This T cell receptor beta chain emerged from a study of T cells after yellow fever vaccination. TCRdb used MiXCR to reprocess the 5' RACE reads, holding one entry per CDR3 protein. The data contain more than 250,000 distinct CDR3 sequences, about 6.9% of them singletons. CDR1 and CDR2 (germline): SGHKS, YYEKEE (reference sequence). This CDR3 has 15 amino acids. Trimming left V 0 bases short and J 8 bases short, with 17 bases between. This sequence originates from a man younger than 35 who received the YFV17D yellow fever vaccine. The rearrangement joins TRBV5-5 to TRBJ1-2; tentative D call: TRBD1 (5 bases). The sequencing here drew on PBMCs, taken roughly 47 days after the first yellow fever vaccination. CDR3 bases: TGTGCCAGCAGCTTGGGCCATGGGACGGTGGGAGGCTACACCTTC. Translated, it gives CASSLGHGTVGGYTF. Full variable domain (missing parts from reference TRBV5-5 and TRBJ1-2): DAGVTQSPTHLIKTRGQQVTLRCSPISGHKSVSWYQQVLGQGPQFIFQYYEKEERGRGNFPDRFSARQFPNYSSELNVNALLLGDSALYLCASSLGHGTVGGYTFGSGTRLTVV.